This T cell receptor (beta chain) was captured by sequencing in a study of T cells in Graves' hyperthyroidism and ophthalmopathy. Study-wide findings and caveats: It was a median about 6.5 months before onset that the model predicted ophthalmopathy. Most thyroid clonotypes expanded above 0.001 appeared in blood too.

Newly diagnosed hyperthyroidism patients aged 18 to 65 years had disease lasting under 2 months. The CDR3 loop spans 12 amino acids. Germline CDR1 reads SGHVS; CDR2 reads FQNEAQ. V was trimmed by 5 bases and J by 8 bases, leaving 12 bases between them. TCR beta CDR3 sequences were amplified from RNA transcripts. The HTBI primer set drove a first-round RT-PCR of the TCR CDR3. TCRdb passed the multiplex PCR reads through MiXCR, listing each CDR3 protein once. The sample lists some 510,000 distinct CDR3 sequences, roughly 20% occurring once. This clonotype was found many times. The antigen remains undetermined.

The chain couples TRBV7-8 to TRBJ1-1; D is perhaps TRBD1 (6 bases). Material: blood. The receptor was isolated from a man younger than 35 with Graves' hyperthyroidism. The CDR3 here is CASSHTGTEAFF. The CDR3 coding sequence is TGTGCCAGCAGCCACACAGGGACGGAAGCTTTCTTT.